This T cell receptor beta chain was obtained from a study of CD8 T cells in ankylosing spondylitis. Findings and limits, study-wide: In ankylosing spondylitis blood, a motif of eight highly homologous TCR beta variants appeared characteristic.

From germline, CDR1 is DFQATT and CDR2 SNEGSKA (reference sequence). The CDR3 is 12 residues long. J gave up 8 bases and V 6 bases, and 7 bases lay outside the gene matches. TCRdb reprocessed the 5' RACE reads via MiXCR and lists one record per CDR3 protein. The sample lists approximately 400,000 distinct CDR3 sequences; 17% were seen once. There are a few counts of this clonotype. Its antigen remains unidentified. The receptor comes from a male donor with ankylosing spondylitis. The chain uses TRBV20-1 and TRBJ2-4, with 7 bases fitting TRBD2. Sequences were obtained from blood, either unsorted or a sorted T cell fraction (not recorded which). The CDR3 DNA follows: TGCAGTGCCGCCGGGGGGTTGGACATTCAGTACTTC. Protein product: CSAAGGLDIQYF.